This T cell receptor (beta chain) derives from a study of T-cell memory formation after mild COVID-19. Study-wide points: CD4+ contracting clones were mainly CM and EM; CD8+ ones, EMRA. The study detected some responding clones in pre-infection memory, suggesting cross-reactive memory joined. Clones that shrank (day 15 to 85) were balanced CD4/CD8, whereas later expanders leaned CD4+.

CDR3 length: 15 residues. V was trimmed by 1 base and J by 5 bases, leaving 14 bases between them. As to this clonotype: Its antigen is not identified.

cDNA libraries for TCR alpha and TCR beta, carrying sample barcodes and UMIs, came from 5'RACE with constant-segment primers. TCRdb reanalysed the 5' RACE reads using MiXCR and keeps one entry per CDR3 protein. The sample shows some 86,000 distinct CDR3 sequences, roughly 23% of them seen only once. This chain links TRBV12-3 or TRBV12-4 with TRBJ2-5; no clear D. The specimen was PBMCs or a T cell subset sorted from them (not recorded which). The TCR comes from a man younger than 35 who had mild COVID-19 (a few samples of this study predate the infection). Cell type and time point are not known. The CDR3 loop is CASSLGALLRETQYF. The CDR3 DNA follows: TGTGCCAGCAGTTTAGGGGCGCTACTCAGGGAGACCCAGTACTTC.